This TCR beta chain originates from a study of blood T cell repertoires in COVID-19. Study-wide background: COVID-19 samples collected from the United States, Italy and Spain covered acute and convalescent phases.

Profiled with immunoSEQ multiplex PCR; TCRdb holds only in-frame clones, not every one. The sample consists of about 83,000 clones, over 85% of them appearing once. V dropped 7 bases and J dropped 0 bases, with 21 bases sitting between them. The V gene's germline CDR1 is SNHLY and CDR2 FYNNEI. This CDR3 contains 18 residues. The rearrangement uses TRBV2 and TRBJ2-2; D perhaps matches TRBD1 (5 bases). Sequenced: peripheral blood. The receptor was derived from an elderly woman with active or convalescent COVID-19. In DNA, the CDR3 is TGTGCCAGCAAAGGATCCTTGACAGCCTACGCGAACACCGGGGAGCTGTTTTTT. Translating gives CASKGSLTAYANTGELFF.